One sample yielded the 12 T cell receptor beta chains listed below, sequenced in a study of blood T cell repertoires in COVID-19. Produced via immunoSEQ multiplex PCR; TCRdb's table is partial and in-frame only. Here the sample spans about 54,000 clones, about 82% being singletons. Sequencing was carried out using peripheral blood. All receptors come from a human donor in a cohort sampled during active COVID-19.

The table lists this clone with a few counts. This chain uses TRBV28 with TRBJ1-5; 8 bases are shared with TRBD1. CDR1 MDHEN and CDR2 SYDVKM come from the germline V gene. V lost 6 bases, J lost 7 bases, and 5 bases stayed unmatched. This CDR3 contains 13 residues. CDR3 sequence (DNA): TGTGCCAGCAGGGAGGACAGGGTCCAGCCCCAGCATTTT. This codes for CASREDRVQPQHF.

The J gene is TRBJ2-1, the V gene TRBV18, with TRBD2 matching over 10 bases. The CDR3 totals 14 residues. Per germline, CDR1 KGHSH and CDR2 LQKENI. Trimming cost V 6 bases and J 12 bases; bases outside gene matches: 11. The CDR3 is CASSPTSGALVQFF. CDR3 bases: TGTGCCAGCTCGCCTACTAGCGGGGCCCTGGTGCAGTTCTTC.

As for this clone: The identical CDR3 is also encoded by other nucleotide sequences in the sample. The chain is built from TRBV4-3 and TRBJ2-7; the D gene is possibly TRBD2 (6 bases). With 0 bases removed from V and 3 bases from J, the gap between germline ends came to 12 bases. The germline gives CDR1 LGHNA, CDR2 YSLEER. CDR3 size: 15 residues. CDR3 nucleotides: TGCGCCAGCAGCCAAGATGGGGGGAGCGGCTACGAGCAGTACTTC. Its translation is CASSQDGGSGYEQYF.

V and J are TRBV1 and TRBJ2-1; TRBD2, the table's D call, lacks a check against the DNA. TRBV1 is classified as a pseudogene. CDR3 length equals 15 residues. CDR3 region: CTSSQGRGENGEQFF. The CDR3 DNA follows: TGCACCAGCAGCCAAGGTCGGGGGGAGAACGGTGAGCAGTTCTTC.

The chain recombines TRBV7-8 with TRBJ2-7; D is uncertain. The CDR3 loop spans 11 amino acids. Trimming stripped 5 bases from V and 2 bases from J, with 4 bases between. Germline assignment: CDR1 SGHVS and CDR2 FQNEAQ. CDR3 DNA: TGTGCCAGCAGCCTCACCTACGAGCAGTACTTC. Translated, it gives CASSLTYEQYF.

This clone was counted only a few times. CDR3: CASSLARGSNTIYF. CDR3 DNA: TGTGCCAGCAGCTTAGCTAGGGGGAGCAACACCATATATTTT. V usage is TRBV7-9 and J usage is TRBJ1-3, with D possibly TRBD1 on 6 matching bases. CDR1 and CDR2 from the germline V gene are SEHNR and FQNEAQ (reference sequence). The CDR3 is 14 residues long. The ends were cut back, 0 bases at V and 7 bases at J, with 10 bases in the middle.

Of note for this clone: Just one base apart from a much larger clone, this may be a read error. In the same sample, other DNA sequences code for this CDR3. DNA of the CDR3: TGTGCTAGTAGGGCGGGAGGGCGGCCAGATACGCAGTATTTT. It codes for CASRAGGRPDTQYF. V is TRBV19 and J is TRBJ2-3; 9 bases line up with TRBD2. CDR3 size: 14 residues. Per the germline V gene, CDR1 is LNHDA and CDR2 is SQIVND (reference sequence).

This sequence joins TRBV27 and TRBJ2-7, with a possible D match to TRBD2 (5 bases). This CDR3 contains 15 residues. The germline V and J ends were trimmed by 3 bases and 3 bases, with 15 bases remaining between them. Germline-derived CDR1 and CDR2 are MNHEY and SMNVEV (reference sequence). Here the CDR3 DNA reads TGTGCCAGCAGTTTTTCGGGAATAACTAACTACGAGCAGTACTTC. Its translation is CASSFSGITNYEQYF.

This clone was seen a few times. The J gene is TRBJ2-1, the V gene TRBV7-9; D is perhaps TRBD2 (6 bases). There are 16 residues in the CDR3. Germline V gene lookup returns CDR1 SEHNR and CDR2 FQNEAQ (reference sequence). The ends were cut back, 5 bases at V and 6 bases at J, with 20 bases in the middle. The CDR3 sequence is CASSRRGLGLGNEQFF. For the CDR3, the DNA is TGTGCCAGCAGCCGGAGGGGTTTGGGGTTAGGCAATGAGCAGTTCTTC.

The rearrangement joins TRBV5-1 to TRBJ1-1; weak D call: TRBD1 (5 bases). The CDR3 covers 13 residues. Trimming cost V 7 bases and J 4 bases, with 14 bases left between them. CDR1 and CDR2 (germline): SGHRS, YFSETQ. CDR3 sequence reads: CASGEAQGTEAFF. The CDR3 nucleotides are TGCGCCAGCGGAGAGGCGCAGGGCACTGAAGCTTTCTTT.

V usage is TRBV5-1 and J usage is TRBJ2-1; 13 nucleotides match TRBD2. Unmatched junction bases numbered 8, after V lost 2 bases and J lost 0 bases. The CDR3 totals 19 residues. The germline V gene has CDR1 SGHRS and CDR2 YFSETQ. Here the CDR3 reads CASSFPGLAGVGSYNEQFF. CDR3 coding DNA: TGCGCCAGCAGCTTTCCAGGACTAGCGGGAGTGGGCTCCTACAATGAGCAGTTCTTC.

The V call is TRBV19, the J call TRBJ2-3; D gene ambiguous. Germline V gene data show CDR1 as LNHDA and CDR2 as SQIVND (reference sequence). The CDR3 consists of 14 residues. The V gene lost 1 base and the J gene lost 9 bases, with 14 bases spanning the gap. The CDR3 region has the DNA TGTGCCAGTAGTATAGTTAGTAACAGTCGGACGCAGTATTTT. Translation gives CASSIVSNSRTQYF.